This T cell receptor (beta chain) was found in a study of beta chain features in type 1 diabetes. Study-level results: TCRB CDR3s were moderately but significantly shorter in Type 1 diabetes patients in all four CD4+ subsets.

Reverse transcription of all isolated RNA meant that expressed TCRB transcripts were sequenced. Only in-frame clones appear in the TCRdb table, and some are missing; sequencing was by immunoSEQ multiplex PCR. This table has around 180,000 clones, 6.5% to 9.5% appearing once. With respect to this clone: As yet, its antigen is unknown.

V was pared by 6 bases and J by 4 bases, with 8 bases of the junction left unmatched. Looked up from germline, CDR1 is MNHEY and CDR2 is SVGAGI. This CDR3 comprises 15 residues. The sequence came from a woman aged 40-49 years with type 1 diabetes. J is TRBJ2-5 and V is TRBV6-5; 10 nucleotides line up with TRBD2. Specimen: central memory CD4+ T cells from blood. The CDR3 is CASSSGLAALETQYF. For the CDR3, the DNA is TGTGCCAGCAGCTCAGGACTAGCGGCCCTAGAGACCCAGTACTTC.